The sequence of this TCR beta chain was determined in a study of technical replicates of blood from a few donors. Between the trimmed V and J ends, which lost 4 bases and 2 bases, there was a span of 10 bases. The CDR3 is 15 amino acids. Germline V gives CDR1 SGHKS, CDR2 YYEKEE (reference sequence). Data came from immunoSEQ multiplex PCR; TCRdb stores just in-frame clones and leaves some out. The repertoire holds about 50,000 clones, with nearly 95% as singletons. The sample consisted of PBMCs. The sequence derives from a human donor in good health. Some clones in this sample may be carry-over from other donors' samples. This chain joins TRBV5-5 and TRBJ2-6; D possibly corresponds to TRBD2 (5 bases). The CDR3 DNA is TGTGCCAGCAGCCTCAACGGGGCTGGGGCCAACGTCCTGACTTTC. Amino acids: CASSLNGAGANVLTF. The variable domain in full, completed from reference TRBV5-5 and TRBJ2-6, reads DAGVTQSPTHLIKTRGQQVTLRCSPISGHKSVSWYQQVLGQGPQFIFQYYEKEERGRGNFPDRFSARQFPNYSSELNVNALLLGDSALYLCASSLNGAGANVLTFGAGSRLTVL.